This paragraph reports one T cell receptor beta chain. The antigen is unknown. Measured with immunoSEQ multiplex PCR; TCRdb has only the in-frame clones, and not every one. This sample has about 8,500 clones, with roughly four fifths found just once. The sample is drawn from a study of PD-1 blockade in classical Hodgkin lymphoma. General observations from the study: Why the repertoires differ is still unclear, perhaps disease activity or prior therapy.

The CDR3 length is 13 residues. Germline CDR1 and CDR2: SGHVS and FQNEAQ. V was shortened by 5 bases and J by 3 bases, with 8 bases between the two germline ends. Relapse was seen in all patients after autologous stem cell transplantation, and brentuximab vedotin exposure was variable. Researchers used magnetic negative selection to pull out pure CD4+ T cells from thawed PBMCs. This TCR derives from a human donor with classical Hodgkin lymphoma. Sequenced material: CD4+ T cells from blood, taken at baseline. The genes are TRBV7-8 and TRBJ2-1; a possible D gene is TRBD2 (5 bases). CDR3 loop: CASSARGYNEQFF. The CDR3 DNA sequence: TGTGCCAGCAGCGCCCGGGGCTACAATGAGCAGTTCTTC.